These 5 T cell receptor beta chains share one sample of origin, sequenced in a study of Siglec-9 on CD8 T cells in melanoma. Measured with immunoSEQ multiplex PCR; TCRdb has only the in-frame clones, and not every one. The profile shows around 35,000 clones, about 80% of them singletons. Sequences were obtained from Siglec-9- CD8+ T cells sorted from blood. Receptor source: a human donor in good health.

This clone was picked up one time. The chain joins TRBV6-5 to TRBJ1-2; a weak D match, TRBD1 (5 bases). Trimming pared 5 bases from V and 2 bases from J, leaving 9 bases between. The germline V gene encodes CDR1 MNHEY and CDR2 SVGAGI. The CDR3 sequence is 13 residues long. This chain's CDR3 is CASSPTENYGYTF. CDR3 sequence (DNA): TGTGCCAGCAGTCCGACAGAGAACTATGGCTACACCTTC.

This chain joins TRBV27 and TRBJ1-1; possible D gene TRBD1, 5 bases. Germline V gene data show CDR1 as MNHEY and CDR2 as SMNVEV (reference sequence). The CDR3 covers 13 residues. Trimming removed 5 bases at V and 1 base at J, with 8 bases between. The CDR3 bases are TGTGCCAGCAGTATTACAGGGAACACTGAAGCTTTCTTT. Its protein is CASSITGNTEAFF.

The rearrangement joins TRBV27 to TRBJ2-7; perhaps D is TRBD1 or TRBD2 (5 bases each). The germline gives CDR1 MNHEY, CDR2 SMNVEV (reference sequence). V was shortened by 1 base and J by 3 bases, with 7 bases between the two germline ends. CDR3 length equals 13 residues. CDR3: CASSLYGGYEQYF. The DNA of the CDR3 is TGTGCCAGCAGTTTATATGGGGGCTACGAGCAGTACTTC.

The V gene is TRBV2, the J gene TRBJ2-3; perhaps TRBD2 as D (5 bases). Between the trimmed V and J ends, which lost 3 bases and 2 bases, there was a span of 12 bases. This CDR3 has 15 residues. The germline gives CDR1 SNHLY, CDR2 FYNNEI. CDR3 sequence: CASSDGSVATDTQYF. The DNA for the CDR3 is TGTGCCAGCAGTGATGGTAGCGTGGCCACAGATACGCAGTATTTT.

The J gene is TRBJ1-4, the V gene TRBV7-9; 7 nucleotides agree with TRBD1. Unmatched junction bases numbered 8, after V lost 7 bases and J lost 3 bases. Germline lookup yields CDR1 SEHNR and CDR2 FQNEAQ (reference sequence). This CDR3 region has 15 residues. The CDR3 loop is CASMDRKGPNEKLFF. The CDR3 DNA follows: TGTGCCAGCATGGACAGGAAGGGGCCTAATGAAAAACTGTTTTTT.